Below, 25 T cell receptor beta chains from the same sample are listed, as sequenced in a study of blood T cell repertoires in COVID-19 (dated by TCRdb to about 2020). Receptor amplification or capture employed the immunoSEQ multiplex PCR assay. This is the immuneACCESS table as TCRdb keeps it, with only in-frame sequences that have V and J called. A part of the clones is gone; compared with another copy, unresolved V genes explain less than half, and the rest is unexplained. The table for this sample lists 200,000 to 250,000 clones; 75% to 90% of them were counted only once. The ten largest make up approximately 3.4% of the sample. The sequenced sample consisted of PBMCs or T cells enriched from blood (not recorded which). These receptors were obtained from a woman aged 18-30 years in a cohort exposed to, infected with or recovered from COVID-19 (not recorded which).

The table lists this clone with a count of one. This chain links TRBV10-3 with TRBJ2-3; TRBD2 matches at 10 bases. Losses at the gene ends were 4 bases for V and 1 base for J; bases not matched to a gene: 2. This CDR3 has 15 residues. Germline CDR1 ENHRY, CDR2 SYGVKD. This CDR3 is CAISASGGGTDTQYF. CDR3 DNA sequence: TGTGCCATCAGTGCTAGCGGGGGTGGCACAGATACGCAGTATTTT.

This chain joins TRBV4-2 and TRBJ2-3; 7 bases fit TRBD2. The CDR3 runs to 15 residues. The J segment lost 5 bases and the V segment lost 2 bases, leaving 7 bases of the junction unmatched. Germline CDR1 and CDR2: LGHNA and YNFKEQ. CDR3 bases: TGTGCCAGCAGCCAATTTGCGGGAGTGGGAGATACGCAGTATTTT. It translates to CASSQFAGVGDTQYF.

The chain joins TRBV11-2 to TRBJ2-7; 7 bases fit TRBD2. The CDR3 extends over 15 amino acids. J gave up 0 bases and V 3 bases, and 5 bases lay outside the gene matches. CDR1 is SGHAT, CDR2 FQNNGV, per germline. Written as DNA, the CDR3 is TGTGCCAGCAGCTTCGGGGGAGGGTACTCCTACGAGCAGTACTTC. It is translated as CASSFGGGYSYEQYF.

The chain links TRBV28 to TRBJ1-2; 7 bases agree with TRBD1. This CDR3 region has 13 residues. V was clipped by 5 bases and J by 4 bases; unmatched bases: 4. The germline V gene encodes CDR1 MDHEN and CDR2 SYDVKM. The CDR3 here is CASSQTGLYGYTF. DNA for the CDR3: TGTGCCAGCAGTCAGACAGGGCTCTATGGCTACACCTTC.

The genes are TRBV2 and TRBJ1-2; no clear D gene. The V and J ends lost 3 bases and 5 bases respectively, with 10 bases between them. This CDR3 is 13 amino acids long. Germline CDR1 SNHLY, CDR2 FYNNEI. The CDR3 here is CASSDRSDYGYTF. CDR3 nucleotide sequence: TGTGCCAGCAGTGACAGGTCCGATTATGGCTACACCTTC.

Regarding this clone: The sample contains more than one DNA sequence encoding this CDR3. The chain combines TRBV5-1 with TRBJ2-2; a possible D gene is TRBD2 (5 bases). The ends were cut back, 1 base at V and 1 base at J, with 11 bases in the middle. CDR1 and CDR2 (germline): SGHRS, YFSETQ. This CDR3 spans 16 amino acids. In nucleotides, the CDR3 is TGCGCCAGCAGCTTGTCTCTAGCAGAGAACACCGGGGAGCTGTTTTTT. This sequence encodes CASSLSLAENTGELFF. Using reference TRBV5-1 and TRBJ2-2 for the parts outside the CDR3, the full variable domain is KAGVTQTPRYLIKTRGQQVTLSCSPISGHRSVSWYQQTPGQGLQFLFEYFSETQRNKGNFPGRFSGRQFSNSRSEMNVSTLELGDSALYLCASSLSLAENTGELFFGEGSRLTVL.

The CDR3 nucleotides read TGCAGCGCGGAACTAGCGGGAGCCTACGAGCAGTACTTC. Its protein is CSAELAGAYEQYF. This rearrangement joins TRBV29-1 to TRBJ2-7; 11 bases map to TRBD2. The CDR3 length is 13 residues. Germline CDR1 reads SQVTM; CDR2 reads ANQGSEA. J lost 2 bases, V lost 7 bases, and 4 bases had no gene match.

The gene calls are TRBV19 and TRBJ1-1; 7 positions agree with TRBD1. Germline CDR1 LNHDA, CDR2 SQIVND (reference sequence). The CDR3 contains 15 residues. V gave up 6 bases and J gave up 1 base; unmatched junction bases: 8. The CDR3 loop reads CASRSRTGANTEAFF. CDR3 coding DNA: TGTGCCAGTAGGTCCCGGACAGGTGCGAACACTGAAGCTTTCTTT.

The chain has TRBV5-1 and TRBJ2-7; D perhaps matches TRBD1 (5 bases). From germline, CDR1 is SGHRS and CDR2 YFSETQ. Between the trimmed V and J ends, which lost 1 base and 3 bases, there was a span of 8 bases. The CDR3 runs to 13 residues. The CDR3 protein is CASSLFDSYEQYF. CDR3 bases: TGCGCCAGCAGCTTGTTTGACAGCTACGAGCAGTACTTC.

The J gene is TRBJ1-1, the V gene TRBV29-1; no reliable D call. Germline V gene lookup returns CDR1 SQVTM and CDR2 ANQGSEA. The CDR3 length is 13 residues. The V gene lost 4 bases and the J gene lost 3 bases, with 12 bases spanning the gap. The CDR3 is CSVGFSTDTEAFF. As DNA, the CDR3 is TGCAGCGTTGGATTTAGCACCGACACTGAAGCTTTCTTT.

CDR3 sequence: CASSSYRDRVYSPLHF. Written as DNA, the CDR3 is TGTGCCAGCAGTTCATACCGGGACAGGGTCTATTCACCCCTCCACTTT. The chain is built from TRBV28 and TRBJ1-6; 9 bases align to TRBD1. J gave up 8 bases and V 4 bases, and 9 bases lay outside the gene matches. Per the germline V gene, CDR1 is MDHEN and CDR2 is SYDVKM. The CDR3 length is 16 residues.

This clone was recorded once. This chain connects TRBV6-5 to TRBJ2-7; 13 positions match TRBD2. This CDR3 has 15 amino acids. Trimming took 7 bases from V and 6 from J; bases not matched to a gene: 9. Germline V lookup: CDR1 MNHEY, CDR2 SVGAGI. The CDR3 DNA reads as TGTGCCAGCAACCCCCGGGGACTAGCGGGATTCGAGCAGTACTTC. Translating it yields CASNPRGLAGFEQYF.

This clone was found a few times. This chain links TRBV7-2 with TRBJ2-1; TRBD2 aligns across 8 bases. The CDR3 sequence is 15 residues long. Unmatched junction bases numbered 1, after V lost 1 base and J lost 2 bases. Germline CDR1 reads SGHTA; CDR2 reads FQGNSA. The CDR3 DNA is TGTGCCAGCAGCTTAGACGGGGGGGCCTACAATGAGCAGTTCTTC. It codes for CASSLDGGAYNEQFF.

The chain has TRBV6-5 and TRBJ1-1, with 7 bases matching TRBD1. Per the germline V gene, CDR1 is MNHEY and CDR2 is SVGAGI. The J segment lost 6 bases and the V segment lost 4 bases, leaving 5 bases of the junction unmatched. This CDR3 spans 13 amino acids. This chain's CDR3 is CASSSYTGAEAFF. The CDR3 DNA reads as TGTGCCAGCAGTTCCTACACAGGGGCTGAAGCTTTCTTT.

CDR3 region: CASSMTSGGYLHNEQFF. CDR3 DNA sequence: TGCGCCAGCAGCATGACTAGCGGGGGCTATCTACACAATGAGCAGTTCTTC. V gene TRBV5-1 combines with J gene TRBJ2-1, with 12 positions matching TRBD2. The V and J ends lost 4 bases and 5 bases, in that order; junction bases with no gene match: 10. This CDR3 contains 17 residues. The germline gives CDR1 SGHRS, CDR2 YFSETQ.

This chain joins TRBV6-5 and TRBJ1-2; D gene uncertain. The CDR3 has 13 amino acids. V was pared by 0 bases and J by 4 bases, with 6 bases between. Germline CDR1 is MNHEY and CDR2 is SVGAGI. CDR3 sequence (DNA): TGTGCCAGCAGTTACTCGGCAGGCTATGGCTACACCTTC. Amino acid sequence: CASSYSAGYGYTF.

This rearrangement joins TRBV2 to TRBJ2-7; 7 positions match TRBD2. The CDR3 consists of 15 residues. Germline lookup yields CDR1 SNHLY and CDR2 FYNNEI. After removal of 7 bases from V and 2 bases from J, the junction contained 11 bases not matched to a gene. Written as DNA, the CDR3 is TGTGCCAGCAAGTTTCGGCCTAGCGGTGCCTACGAGCAGTACTTC. The encoded protein is CASKFRPSGAYEQYF.

The chain carries TRBV3-1 (or the pseudogene TRBV3-2) and TRBJ2-5; 7 bases agree with TRBD1. The CDR3 is made up of 14 amino acids. Germline-derived CDR1 and CDR2 are LGHDT and YNNKEL (reference sequence). V dropped 2 bases and J dropped 9; count of bases not matched to a gene: 9. The CDR3 sequence: CASSQMTGTRAQYF. DNA for the CDR3: TGTGCCAGCAGCCAAATGACAGGGACGAGGGCCCAGTACTTC.

CDR3 DNA sequence: TGTGCCAGCAGTTTCCCCGGACAGGTCTCCTACGAGCAGTACTTC. It codes for CASSFPGQVSYEQYF. V usage is TRBV28 and J usage is TRBJ2-7; 7 bases line up with TRBD1. V shed 3 bases, J shed 0 bases, and the junction held 5 bases outside the gene matches. In germline, CDR1 is MDHEN, CDR2 SYDVKM. The CDR3 loop spans 15 amino acids. The variable domain in full, with the rest retrieved from reference TRBV28 and TRBJ2-7, is DVKVTQSSRYLVKRTGEKVFLECVQDMDHENMFWYRQDPGLGLRLIYFSYDVKMKEKGDIPEGYSVSREKKERFSLILESASTNQTSMYLCASSFPGQVSYEQYFGPGTRLTVT.

The chain is built from TRBV4-2 and TRBJ1-4; D may be TRBD1 (6 bases). CDR3 length equals 14 residues. Germline V lookup: CDR1 LGHNA, CDR2 YNFKEQ. V shed 3 bases and J shed 4 bases, with 9 bases lying between them. CDR3 sequence (DNA): TGTGCCAGCAGCCAGAGGGGGAATAATGAAAAACTGTTTTTT. Protein product: CASSQRGNNEKLFF.

This clone has just one count. The chain uses TRBV9 and TRBJ2-7; 11 bases align to TRBD2. This CDR3 has 16 amino acids. After removal of 0 bases from V and 6 bases from J, the junction contained 8 bases not matched to a gene. CDR1 SGDLS and CDR2 YYNGEE come from the germline V gene. The chain's CDR3 is CASSVGGLAAFSEQYF. The CDR3 bases are TGTGCCAGCAGCGTAGGGGGACTAGCGGCTTTTTCCGAGCAGTACTTC.

The chain links TRBV27 to TRBJ2-2; 7 nucleotides line up with TRBD2. V lost 0 bases and J lost 7; bases outside the gene matches: 2. The CDR3 spans 14 residues. Germline V gene data show CDR1 as MNHEY and CDR2 as SMNVEV (reference sequence). Here the CDR3 DNA reads TGTGCCAGCAGTTTATCCTGGGGGGGCGGGGAGCTGTTTTTT. The encoded protein is CASSLSWGGGELFF.

The V and J genes are TRBV6-1 and TRBJ1-5; 7 positions agree with TRBD1. The CDR3 contains 16 residues. V shed 3 bases and J 5 bases; nucleotides not matched to a gene: 10. CDR1 and CDR2 (germline): MNHNS, SASEGT. The CDR3: CASSDTGARWDQPQHF. The CDR3 DNA reads TGTGCCAGCAGTGACACAGGGGCTCGCTGGGATCAGCCCCAGCATTTT.

The CDR3 nucleotides read TGTGCCAGCAGCCTTAGGGGACAGGGCTATGGCTACACCTTC. It codes for CASSLRGQGYGYTF. The rearrangement uses TRBV11-3 and TRBJ1-2; 9 positions match TRBD1. The trim removed 5 bases at V and 4 bases at J, leaving 5 bases unmatched. The CDR3 loop spans 14 amino acids. The germline gives CDR1 SGHNT, CDR2 YENEEA.

This chain links TRBV7-6 with TRBJ2-5; D gene unclear. CDR1 and CDR2 (germline): SGHVS, FNYEAQ. V was cut by 1 base and J by 5 bases, with 8 bases left in between. The CDR3 runs 13 residues. The CDR3 sequence: CASSLVFRETQYF. The DNA for the CDR3 is TGTGCCAGCAGCTTAGTTTTCAGGGAGACCCAGTACTTC. Using reference TRBV7-6 and TRBJ2-5 for the parts outside the CDR3, the full variable domain is GAGVSQSPRYKVTKRGQDVALRCDPISGHVSLYWYRQALGQGPEFLTYFNYEAQQDKSGLPNDRFSAERPEGSISTLTIQRTEQRDSAMYRCASSLVFRETQYFGPGTRLLVL.